The 11 T cell receptor beta chains listed next were all sequenced from one sample in a study of cytomegalovirus exposure and HLA in healthy donors. In the PCR, 60 Vbeta and 13 Jbeta primers were used. Only in-frame clones appear in the TCRdb table, and some are missing; sequencing was by immunoSEQ multiplex PCR. This sample has around 140,000 clones, with approximately 77% found just once. The specimen was PBMCs. The receptor source for this set is a woman aged 40 to 50 in good health and CMV-seronegative.

The chain joins TRBV28 to TRBJ2-1, with no clear D. V was trimmed by 6 bases and J by 6 bases, leaving 15 bases between them. The CDR3 covers 14 residues. CDR1 MDHEN and CDR2 SYDVKM come from the germline V gene. CDR3 amino acids: CASSPSHRSNEQFF. The CDR3 nucleotides are TGTGCCAGCAGCCCTTCCCACAGAAGCAATGAGCAGTTCTTC.

This clone came up once. The CDR3 DNA reads TGTGCCAGCAGTCCCACCCGGGGGGGGGCAATTGAAGCTTTCTTT. Its translation is CASSPTRGGAIEAFF. This rearrangement joins TRBV27 to TRBJ1-1, with D possibly matching TRBD1 (6 bases). Germline V gene data show CDR1 as MNHEY and CDR2 as SMNVEV (reference sequence). Trimming removed 5 bases from V and 7 bases from J, with 20 bases in between. This CDR3 is 15 amino acids long.

This sequence joins TRBV12-5 and TRBJ1-2; 9 bases agree with TRBD1. V gave up 6 bases and J gave up 0 bases; unmatched junction bases: 17. This CDR3 is 19 amino acids long. Germline CDR1 reads LGHNT; CDR2 reads FRNRAP. CDR3 in amino acids: CASGREAGTGTAANYGYTF. In nucleotides, the CDR3 is TGTGCTAGTGGGCGAGAAGCCGGGACAGGGACCGCCGCTAACTATGGCTACACCTTC.

The chain employs TRBV14 and TRBJ1-5; the match to TRBD1 covers 7 bases. With V trimmed by 6 bases and J by 6 bases, 5 bases remained unmatched. The CDR3 has 13 residues. Germline V gene sequence: CDR1 SGHDN, CDR2 FVKESK. The CDR3 spells CASSRGQAQPQHF. The CDR3 nucleotides are TGTGCCAGCAGTCGAGGACAGGCTCAGCCCCAGCATTTT.

This chain uses TRBV5-4 with TRBJ2-7, with D possibly TRBD2 on 5 matching bases. V shed 2 bases and J shed 5 bases, with 17 bases lying between them. CDR1 and CDR2 (germline): SGHNT, YYREEE (reference sequence). This CDR3 region has 15 residues. The CDR3 is CASSFTVSGIDEQYF. The CDR3 DNA sequence: TGTGCCAGCAGCTTTACCGTTTCCGGGATAGACGAGCAGTACTTC.

This clone was seen a few times. V gene TRBV29-1 combines with J gene TRBJ1-4; TRBD1 matches 9 bases. CDR1 SQVTM and CDR2 ANQGSEA come from the germline V gene. The junction had 8 bases not matched to a gene; V was cut back by 7 bases and J by 8 bases. The CDR3 loop spans 13 amino acids. The CDR3 DNA is TGCAGCGCTCCGGGACAGGGAGAAGAAAAACTGTTTTTT. This sequence encodes CSAPGQGEEKLFF.

DNA for the CDR3: TGTGCCAGCAGCTTAGCACGGACAGCGAACACTGAAGCTTTCTTT. The encoded protein is CASSLARTANTEAFF. The genes are TRBV7-2 and TRBJ1-1; D is perhaps TRBD1 (6 bases). Germline V gives CDR1 SGHTA, CDR2 FQGNSA. Trimming removed 0 bases at V and 1 base at J, with 9 bases between. The CDR3 spans 15 residues.

The chain recombines TRBV18 with TRBJ2-7; the D gene is possibly TRBD1 (7 bases). V was cut by 3 bases and J by 6 bases, with 15 bases left in between. The CDR3 loop spans 14 amino acids. The germline CDR1 and CDR2 sequences are KGHSH and LQKENI. The CDR3 bases are TGTGCCAGCTCACCGGGCAGGGGGGTCGGCGAGCAGTACTTC. The encoded protein is CASSPGRGVGEQYF. The full variable domain, its missing parts supplied by reference TRBV18 and TRBJ2-7, is NAGVMQNPRHLVRRRGQEARLRCSPMKGHSHVYWYRQLPEEGLKFMVYLQKENIIDESGMPKERFSAEFPKEGPSILRIQQVVRGDSAAYFCASSPGRGVGEQYFGPGTRLTVT.

This sequence joins TRBV6-6 and TRBJ2-5; 7 nucleotides match TRBD1. CDR1 MNHNY and CDR2 SVGAGI come from the germline V gene (reference sequence). This CDR3 is 12 amino acids long. V shed 11 bases, J shed 7 bases, and the junction held 10 bases outside the gene matches. DNA for the CDR3: TGTGCCGGTGGACAGGCCGTGGGGACCCAGTACTTC. Protein product: CAGGQAVGTQYF.

The gene calls are TRBV7-9 and TRBJ2-2; D possibly corresponds to TRBD1 (5 bases). V was pared by 5 bases and J by 1 base, with 14 bases between. Germline V lookup: CDR1 SEHNR, CDR2 FQNEAQ (reference sequence). This CDR3 spans 16 amino acids. CDR3 loop: CASSVRQPRNTGELFF. Written as DNA, the CDR3 is TGTGCCAGCAGCGTAAGACAGCCCCGGAACACCGGGGAGCTGTTTTTT.

V and J are TRBV6-5 and TRBJ1-2; a possible D gene is TRBD1 (6 bases). Between the trimmed V and J ends, which lost 10 bases and 0 bases, there was a span of 12 bases. CDR3 size: 13 residues. Germline CDR1 MNHEY, CDR2 SVGAGI. The CDR3 coding sequence is TGTGCCACCCTCCAGGGGACTAACTATGGCTACACCTTC. Protein product: CATLQGTNYGYTF.